The entry that follows covers one TCR beta chain sequence. This record comes from a study of blood T cell repertoires in COVID-19. For the study at large: Sample material is recorded as cDNA or gDNA derived from T cells, B-cell-depleted T cells, or PBMCs.

Per the authors' pipeline: From reference gene primer amplification, estimates of nucleated cell counts were derived. Assay used: immunoSEQ multiplex PCR; TCRdb lists only in-frame clones, some missing. V, J and clone size were drawn from that table, and D and trimming were deduced from the DNA. The sample includes 150,000 to 200,000 clones, roughly 77% of them seen just once. Germline CDR1 SEHNR, CDR2 FQNEAQ (reference sequence). V lost 8 bases to trimming and J lost 6 bases, with 16 bases between them. The CDR3 totals 13 residues. Seattle's cohort entered during active infection and was followed longitudinally.

This TCR was sampled from a woman over 75 with COVID-19, enrolled during active disease. The V call is TRBV7-9, the J call TRBJ1-2; a weak D match, TRBD1 (5 bases). Material for sequencing was peripheral blood. CDR3 bases: TGTGCCAGCTCGCTTGATGTGGGGCATGGCTACACCTTC. Residues: CASSLDVGHGYTF. The variable domain in full, with the rest retrieved from reference TRBV7-9 and TRBJ1-2, is DTGVSQNPRHKITKRGQNVTFRCDPISEHNRLYWYRQTLGQGPEFLTYFQNEAQLEKSRLLSDRFSAERPKGSFSTLEIQRTEQGDSAMYLCASSLDVGHGYTFGSGTRLTVV.